This T cell receptor beta chain is drawn from a study of cytotoxic CD8 clonotypes in ibrutinib-treated CLL. J gave up 4 bases and V 5 bases, and 13 bases lay outside the gene matches. The CDR3 extends over 16 amino acids. From germline, CDR1 is MDHEN and CDR2 SYDVKM. Clones were sequenced by immunoSEQ multiplex PCR, and TCRdb holds only the in-frame ones, with some missing. The table has over 9,000 clones, 81% seen once. The source is a human donor with chronic lymphocytic leukemia. Sequencing used PBMCs, obtained at disease progression, from a patient treated with ibrutinib. This chain joins TRBV28 and TRBJ1-1, with TRBD1 matching over 7 bases. Written as DNA, the CDR3 is TGTGCCAGCAGTCCACCGACAGGGTTCGGGGGCACTGAAGCTTTCTTT. Its protein is CASSPPTGFGGTEAFF.